The 27 T cell receptor beta chains reported below all come from one sample, sequenced in a study of T cells in tuberculosis. TCRdb keeps only in-frame clones here, not all; method: immunoSEQ multiplex PCR. The table lists over 40,000 clones, roughly 96% of them singletons, with 7% to 9% in the top ten. The sequencing sample was made of PBMCs. These receptors all stem from a donor between 10 and 29 years old with latent tuberculosis or without tuberculosis infection.

The chain employs TRBV19 and TRBJ1-3; D ambiguous. The ends were cut back, 7 bases at V and 2 bases at J, with 18 bases in the middle. From germline, CDR1 is LNHDA and CDR2 SQIVND (reference sequence). The CDR3 totals 16 residues. CDR3 protein: CASTRSGEPTGNTIYF. The DNA of the CDR3 is TGTGCCAGTACCCGTAGCGGGGAACCCACTGGAAACACCATATATTTT.

V is TRBV25-1 and J is TRBJ1-2, with D uncertain. Germline V lookup: CDR1 MGHDK, CDR2 SYGVNS. V lost 2 bases and J lost 6, with 13 bases in between. CDR3 size: 14 residues. CDR3 DNA: TGTGCCAGCAGTGAAGGAGTGCGACTTAATGGCTACACCTTC. Translated: CASSEGVRLNGYTF.

This chain links TRBV30 with TRBJ2-5; possible D gene TRBD1, 7 bases. V was pared by 0 bases and J by 2 bases, with 13 bases between. This CDR3 is 15 amino acids long. Germline lookup yields CDR1 GTSNPN and CDR2 SVGIG (reference sequence). The CDR3 DNA reads TGTGCCTGGAGTGTTGGAGGGGGCTATCAAGAGACCCAGTACTTC. This translates into CAWSVGGGYQETQYF.

V is TRBV6-1 and J is TRBJ2-5; D gene unclear. Looked up from germline, CDR1 is MNHNS and CDR2 is SASEGT. V lost 5 bases and J lost 5, with 9 bases in between. The CDR3 is 12 residues long. CDR3 DNA sequence: TGTGCCAGCAGTCCCTCCAGGGAGACCCAGTACTTC. Amino acids: CASSPSRETQYF.

This chain joins TRBV19 and TRBJ2-3; 7 bases fit TRBD2. The J segment lost 2 bases and the V segment lost 2 bases, leaving 4 bases of the junction unmatched. CDR3 length equals 15 residues. Germline values: CDR1 LNHDA, CDR2 SQIVND (reference sequence). CDR3: CASSIIGGNTDTQYF. In DNA, the CDR3 is TGTGCCAGTAGTATAATCGGGGGGAACACAGATACGCAGTATTTT.

This chain links TRBV5-4 with TRBJ1-2; 7 bases line up with TRBD1. CDR1 is SGHNT and CDR2 is YYREEE in the germline V gene (reference sequence). V was clipped by 4 bases and J by 3 bases; unmatched bases: 9. The CDR3 is 15 residues long. The DNA of the CDR3 is TGTGCCAGCAGCCAGGGGACAGAACCATACTATGGCTACACCTTC. Translating it yields CASSQGTEPYYGYTF.

This sequence joins TRBV5-1 and TRBJ1-3; D possibly corresponds to TRBD1 (6 bases). Looked up from germline, CDR1 is SGHRS and CDR2 is YFSETQ. V was clipped by 7 bases and J by 4 bases, with 15 bases between them. CDR3 length equals 14 residues. CDR3 coding DNA: TGCGCCAGCGCAAAAGGACAGTCAGGAAACACCATATATTTT. Translation: CASAKGQSGNTIYF.

The chain uses TRBV2 and TRBJ1-5; possible D gene TRBD1, 6 bases. V was pared by 2 bases and J by 4 bases, with 9 bases between. In germline, CDR1 is SNHLY, CDR2 FYNNEI. The CDR3 covers 14 residues. The CDR3 protein is CASSESTGNQPQHF. The CDR3 coding sequence is TGTGCCAGCAGTGAAAGTACAGGGAATCAGCCCCAGCATTTT.

This chain links TRBV27 with TRBJ1-1; D possibly corresponds to TRBD1 (5 bases). V lost 1 base and J lost 4, with 16 bases in between. Germline CDR1 reads MNHEY; CDR2 reads SMNVEV (reference sequence). The length of the CDR3 is 16 residues. The CDR3, as DNA: TGTGCCAGCAGTTTATACGAGGGAGGGGTGCTCACTGAAGCTTTCTTT. Translated: CASSLYEGGVLTEAFF.

The gene calls are TRBV7-9 and TRBJ2-5; 12 bases fit TRBD1. Germline trimming cut 5 bases from V and 3 bases from J; bases unmatched to any gene: 16. Looked up from germline, CDR1 is SEHNR and CDR2 is FQNEAQ (reference sequence). The CDR3 loop spans 19 amino acids. The CDR3 coding sequence is TGTGCCAGCAGCCCTAGGGGGACAGGGGGCTTTGTTGTGGAAGAGACCCAGTACTTC. Its protein is CASSPRGTGGFVVEETQYF.

The chain combines TRBV5-1 with TRBJ2-3; D is possibly TRBD2 (7 bases). The germline CDR1 and CDR2 sequences are SGHRS and YFSETQ. CDR3 length: 15 amino acids. Deletions cut 0 bases from V and 4 bases from J, with 12 bases between. The CDR3 sequence is CASSLVRGQADTQYF. Here the CDR3 DNA reads TGCGCCAGCAGCTTGGTGCGGGGGCAAGCAGATACGCAGTATTTT.

The chain couples TRBV6-1 to TRBJ2-3; TRBD1 matches at 7 bases. The CDR3 covers 17 residues. Germline V CDR1 and CDR2: MNHNS, SASEGT. V was clipped by 3 bases and J by 0 bases; unmatched bases: 9. This CDR3 reads CASSDFGQVISTDTQYF. DNA of the CDR3: TGTGCCAGCAGTGACTTCGGACAGGTCATAAGCACAGATACGCAGTATTTT.

The V call is TRBV6-5, the J call TRBJ2-7; 7 positions agree with TRBD1. The CDR3 contains 14 residues. J gave up 5 bases and V 5 bases, and 9 bases lay outside the gene matches. Germline CDR1 reads MNHEY; CDR2 reads SVGAGI. The CDR3 DNA reads TGTGCCAGCAGTCACCCGACAGGGTCCCACGAGCAGTACTTC. This gives the protein CASSHPTGSHEQYF.

The chain has TRBV6-5 and TRBJ2-5; perhaps TRBD2 as D (5 bases). Trimming took 6 bases from V and 4 from J, leaving 15 bases between them. CDR3 length: 14 residues. CDR1 is MNHEY and CDR2 is SVGAGI in the germline V gene. The CDR3 spells CASSPRPGSETQYF. The CDR3 nucleotides read TGTGCCAGCAGCCCCCGCCCGGGGTCAGAGACCCAGTACTTC.

This rearrangement joins TRBV27 to TRBJ1-1; D ambiguous. Germline lookup yields CDR1 MNHEY and CDR2 SMNVEV (reference sequence). The V and J ends lost 1 base and 2 bases respectively, with 5 bases between them. This CDR3 spans 13 amino acids. CDR3 nucleotides: TGTGCCAGCAGTTTATATATAAACACTGAAGCTTTCTTT. Protein: CASSLYINTEAFF.

The chain links TRBV28 to TRBJ1-4; D unclear. V dropped 5 bases and J dropped 7 bases, with 14 bases sitting between them. The CDR3 has 14 residues. Germline V CDR1 and CDR2: MDHEN, SYDVKM. CDR3 sequence: CASSLLPFREKLFF. CDR3 in DNA: TGTGCCAGCAGTCTCCTCCCGTTTCGTGAAAAACTGTTTTTT. Drawing the rest from reference TRBV28 and TRBJ1-4, the complete variable domain is DVKVTQSSRYLVKRTGEKVFLECVQDMDHENMFWYRQDPGLGLRLIYFSYDVKMKEKGDIPEGYSVSREKKERFSLILESASTNQTSMYLCASSLLPFREKLFFGSGTQLSVL.

The chain joins TRBV5-1 to TRBJ1-3, with D tentatively TRBD1 (6 bases). This CDR3 comprises 13 residues. V shed 7 bases and J shed 0 bases, with 8 bases lying between them. Germline CDR1 SGHRS, CDR2 YFSETQ. CDR3 sequence reads: CASGQSSGNTIYF. In nucleotides, the CDR3 is TGCGCCAGCGGACAGAGCTCTGGAAACACCATATATTTT.

The chain recombines TRBV11-1 with TRBJ2-3, with D maybe TRBD2 (6 bases). The CDR3 is 18 residues long. V was clipped by 4 bases and J by 0 bases, with 20 bases between them. Germline V gene data show CDR1 as SGHAT and CDR2 as FQDESV (reference sequence). CDR3 protein: CASSSDPRSGFSTDTQYF. The CDR3, as DNA: TGTGCCAGCAGCTCCGACCCAAGGAGCGGGTTTAGCACAGATACGCAGTATTTT.

The gene calls are TRBV5-1 and TRBJ2-2; a weak D match, TRBD2 (5 bases). This CDR3 comprises 15 residues. The V gene lost 0 bases and the J gene lost 3 bases, with 9 bases spanning the gap. CDR1 is SGHRS, CDR2 YFSETQ, per germline. The CDR3 coding sequence is TGCGCCAGCAGCTTGGGGCTAGCCGACACCGGGGAGCTGTTTTTT. Encoded protein: CASSLGLADTGELFF.

V gene TRBV4-1 combines with J gene TRBJ2-7, with 10 bases that match TRBD1. Germline V lookup: CDR1 MGHRA, CDR2 YSYEKL. This CDR3 comprises 16 residues. V shed 3 bases, J shed 4 bases, and the junction held 9 bases outside the gene matches. The CDR3 nucleotides read TGCGCCAGCAGCCACGACCCCCCGGGACAGGGGTACGAGCAGTACTTC. Translated: CASSHDPPGQGYEQYF.

The V gene is TRBV30, the J gene TRBJ1-2; a possible D gene is TRBD1 (6 bases). Germline values: CDR1 GTSNPN, CDR2 SVGIG (reference sequence). V lost 3 bases, J lost 5 bases, and 22 bases lay in between. The CDR3 is 16 residues long. Written as DNA, the CDR3 is TGTGCCTGGAGGGATCTGGGGGGGGCTACATCTTATGGCTACACCTTC. Protein: CAWRDLGGATSYGYTF.

This clone occurred once. V and J are TRBV5-1 and TRBJ2-3; unclear D gene. The V gene lost 4 bases and the J gene lost 8 bases, with 11 bases spanning the gap. CDR3 size: 12 residues. The V gene's germline CDR1 is SGHRS and CDR2 YFSETQ. The CDR3 here is CASSPERGTQYF. In nucleotides, the CDR3 is TGCGCCAGCAGCCCCGAGAGAGGTACGCAGTATTTT.

This chain connects TRBV29-1 to TRBJ2-7, with D perhaps TRBD2 (6 bases). This CDR3 has 14 residues. The germline V gene has CDR1 SQVTM and CDR2 ANQGSEA. V shed 3 bases and J shed 1 base, with 13 bases lying between them. The CDR3 sequence is CSVETRLGSYEQYF. The CDR3 bases are TGCAGCGTTGAGACGAGACTAGGTTCCTACGAGCAGTACTTC.

The rearrangement joins TRBV9 to TRBJ2-3; D not certain. The CDR3 has 15 amino acids. The germline V gene encodes CDR1 SGDLS and CDR2 YYNGEE. V lost 2 bases to trimming and J lost 2 bases, with 12 bases between them. The CDR3 loop is CASSVLGLNTDTQYF. In DNA form, the CDR3 reads TGTGCCAGCAGCGTTCTAGGCCTCAACACAGATACGCAGTATTTT.

The chain recombines TRBV10-3 with TRBJ2-1, with a tentative D call TRBD1 (5 bases). From germline, CDR1 is ENHRY and CDR2 SYGVKD. The CDR3 has 14 residues. V lost 5 bases and J lost 0, with 8 bases in between. CDR3 in amino acids: CAISIGHSYNEQFF. The CDR3 DNA reads as TGTGCCATCAGTATTGGACACTCCTACAATGAGCAGTTCTTC.

This chain links TRBV19 with TRBJ2-5; 9 positions agree with TRBD1. Germline V gene data show CDR1 as LNHDA and CDR2 as SQIVND (reference sequence). There are 17 residues in the CDR3. After removal of 5 bases from V and 4 bases from J, the junction contained 14 bases not matched to a gene. DNA for the CDR3: TGTGCCAGTAGTCCCTACCGCCGGGACAGGGAGACAGAGACCCAGTACTTC. The encoded protein is CASSPYRRDRETETQYF.

The chain uses TRBV11-2 and TRBJ1-5, with 7 bases identical to TRBD1. Germline CDR1 and CDR2: SGHAT and FQNNGV. This CDR3 contains 15 residues. Trimming took 0 bases from V and 4 from J; bases not matched to a gene: 3. The CDR3 DNA reads as TGTGCCAGCAGCTTAGACCCAGGGGGAAATCAGCCCCAGCATTTT. Residues: CASSLDPGGNQPQHF.